This is a list of T cell receptor beta chains from one sample in a study of CD8+CD57+ T cells in acquired aplastic anemia. One entry per CDR3 protein results from TCRdb running MiXCR on the reads. The sample yields under 250,000 distinct CDR3 sequences, approximately 50% seen once. The sequenced sample was sorted CD4+, CD8+, or CD8+CD57+ T cells (not recorded which) from PBMCs. Receptor source: a human donor with aplastic anemia. The CDR3 runs from the conserved cysteine through the conserved F or W. Each record gives: V gene, clone size, D gene, J gene, CDR3 DNA, CDR3 protein. The D gene is left open where the match is weak. Some rows mark clone size as missing; the rest say once, few, many or name a class of expanded clone.

TRBV12-3/TRBV12-4	.	.	TRBJ1-6	TGTGCCAGCAGTCCTAGGTATTCACCCCTCCACTTT	CASSPRYSPLHF
TRBV15	.	TRBD1	TRBJ1-2	TGTGCCACCAGCCCCCGGACAGGTGGCTACACCTTC	CATSPRTGGYTF
TRBV19	.	.	TRBJ2-5	TGTGCCAGTAGTTTCCGCCGCGGGCAAGGGGAAGAGACCCAGTACTTC	CASSFRRGQGEETQYF
TRBV28	many	.	TRBJ1-1	TGTGCCAGCGGACCGTGGGGCGAAGCTTTCTTT	CASGPWGEAFF
TRBV20-1	.	.	TRBJ1-1	TGCAGTGCCGGGGAGGTAAGGACTGAAGCTTTCTTT	CSAGEVRTEAFF
TRBV12-5	many	.	TRBJ1-6	TGTGCTAGTGGTTTCCTACATGCAATCAATTCACCCCTCCACTTT	CASGFLHAINSPLHF
TRBV9	many	TRBD1	TRBJ1-1	TGTGCCAGCAGCCGGGACAGGGGTCCCGTGGAAGCTTTCTTT	CASSRDRGPVEAFF
TRBV6-5	few	TRBD2	TRBJ2-1	TGTGCCAGCAGCCAGACTAGCGGGGGGGCTCTCTCCTACAATGAGCAGTTCTTC	CASSQTSGGALSYNEQFF
TRBV10-3	.	.	TRBJ1-1	TGTGCCATCAGTGAGTCATCAGGAACAAATAAAGCTTTCTTT	CAISESSGTNKAFF
TRBV20-1	many	.	TRBJ1-3	TGCAGTGCTTCATATGACCGGGGCGGGCGGAACACCATATATTTT	CSASYDRGGRNTIYF
TRBV7-2	.	TRBD1	TRBJ1-2	TGTGCCAGCAGCTTAGGGCACGCAGGGGGCGATGGCTACACCTTC	CASSLGHAGGDGYTF
TRBV13	.	TRBD2	TRBJ2-3	TGTGCCAGCAGCTTCGTAGCGGGGGGGCCGACAGATACGCAGTATTTT	CASSFVAGGPTDTQYF
TRBV5-6	many	.	TRBJ1-1	TGTGCCAGCAGCTTGAGGAGAGGGAGAGCTGAAGCTTTCTTT	CASSLRRGRAEAFF
TRBV30	few	.	TRBJ1-2	TGTGCCTGGAGTGTGACGGGGGTTGGGGATGGCTACACCTTC	CAWSVTGVGDGYTF
TRBV15	.	.	TRBJ2-3	TGTGCCACCGGGGATACCCAAGGTACAGATACGCAGTATTTT	CATGDTQGTDTQYF
TRBV20-1	.	.	TRBJ2-7	TGCAGTGCCTATCCGTATGGCCACTACGAGCAGTACTTC	CSAYPYGHYEQYF
TRBV10-1	few	.	TRBJ2-5	TGCGCCAGTGCTATAGGACGGTTGCAAGAGACCCAGTACTTC	CASAIGRLQETQYF
TRBV15	.	.	TRBJ2-5	TGTGCCACCAGCAGAGAATGGGGGGACCAAGAGACCCAGGACTTC	CATSREWGDQETQDF
TRBV27	.	.	TRBJ1-1	TGTGCCAGCAGCCGTGGGGTGTTGAACACTGAAGCTTTCTTT	CASSRGVLNTEAFF
TRBV19	.	.	TRBJ1-2	TGTGCCAGTAGAAAGGGGAACTATGGCTACACCTTC	CASRKGNYGYTF
TRBV9	many	TRBD2	TRBJ2-1	TGTGCCAGCAGCGTGAGACTAGCGGGGTCCTACAATGAGCAGTTCTTC	CASSVRLAGSYNEQFF
TRBV6-5	.	.	TRBJ1-1	TGTGCCAGCAGTTATACCATCGTTAACACTGAAGCTTTCTTT	CASSYTIVNTEAFF
TRBV15	.	TRBD2	TRBJ2-3	TGTGCCACCAGCAGAGGGGGGAGCACGGGACTAGGAACGCAGTATTTT	CATSRGGSTGLGTQYF
TRBV9	many	TRBD1	TRBJ2-1	TGTGCCAGCAGCGAAGGACAGGGTAATGAGCAGTTCTTC	CASSEGQGNEQFF
TRBV7-2	.	.	TRBJ2-7	TGTGCCAGCAGCTTTGTTCTCGGGGACGAGCAGTACTTC	CASSFVLGDEQYF
TRBV15	.	.	TRBJ1-2	TGTGCCACCAGTCCGGTGAGGCTACAACATGGCTACACCTTC	CATSPVRLQHGYTF
TRBV2	many	.	TRBJ1-1	TGTGCCAGCAGTGTCTCCCTAGACGGAGACACTGAAGCTTTCTTT	CASSVSLDGDTEAFF
TRBV5-5	.	TRBD1	TRBJ2-7	TGTGCCAGCAGCCCGGACAGGGTCTACGAGCAGTACTTC	CASSPDRVYEQYF
TRBV6-1	few	.	TRBJ2-5	TGTGCCGTTGCGGCGGGGCTCGTGGTTGAAGAGACCCAGTACTTC	CAVAAGLVVEETQYF
TRBV5-1	many	.	TRBJ2-7	TGCGCCAGCAGCCCCTTACAGGAGACACTTCTTCCTCGTCAGTACTTC	CASSPLQETLLPRQYF
TRBV6-6	many	.	TRBJ1-1	TGTGCCAGCAGTTCCACGGCTGGGAGGGGCACTGAAGCTTTCTTT	CASSSTAGRGTEAFF
TRBV7-9	.	.	TRBJ1-6	TGTGCCAGCAGTTGGGGCCAGGGTACCTATAATTCACCCCTCCACTTT	CASSWGQGTYNSPLHF
TRBV24-1	.	.	TRBJ1-1	TGTGCCACCAGTGACCAAGAAACAGGCGGAGCTTTCTTT	CATSDQETGGAFF
TRBV20-1	.	TRBD2	TRBJ2-1	TGCAGTGCTAGAGATCTGGAGGGACTAGACTACAATGAGCAGTTCTTC	CSARDLEGLDYNEQFF
TRBV29-1	.	.	TRBJ1-2	TGCAGCGTTGGCGACAGGCAGAACTATGGCTACACCTTC	CSVGDRQNYGYTF
TRBV19	.	.	TRBJ2-6	TGTGCCAGTTCACCGCGCCTCGGCTTGAGCTCTGGGGCCAACGTCCTGACTTTC	CASSPRLGLSSGANVLTF
TRBV7-9	many	.	TRBJ1-2	TGTGCCAGCAGCTTAGTCCCCGATGGCTACACCTTC	CASSLVPDGYTF
TRBV7-9	.	.	TRBJ1-1	TGTACCAGCAGCCAAGAAGGAGGCAGCTGGAACACTGAGGCTTTCTTT	CTSSQEGGSWNTEAFF
TRBV10-3	.	.	TRBJ1-3	TGTGCCAGCAGTCCCAGGGGAGGGGGAAACACCATATATTTT	CASSPRGGGNTIYF
TRBV28	.	.	TRBJ2-7	TGTGCCAGCAGAATACACCCCGAGGGTAGAACAGATTACTTC	CASRIHPEGRTDYF
TRBV20-1	.	TRBD2	TRBJ2-1	TGCAGTGCTACGATTAGAGCGGGAGGGTCGGATGAGCAGTTCTTC	CSATIRAGGSDEQFF
TRBV29-1	many	TRBD1	TRBJ2-1	TGCAGCGTTGAGGGGCACCGGGACAGGTCATACAATGAGCAGTTCTTC	CSVEGHRDRSYNEQFF
TRBV2	few	.	TRBJ2-2	TGTGCCAGCAGCCCCACGGCCGGGGAGCTGTTTTTT	CASSPTAGELFF
TRBV19	.	.	TRBJ2-7	TGTGCCAGTAGCCCCTTGACGACAGGGAGGAGCTCCTACGAGCAGTACTTC	CASSPLTTGRSSYEQYF
TRBV7-2	.	TRBD2	TRBJ2-2	TGTGTCAGCAGCAAGACTAGCGGGGGAACCGGGGAGCTGTTTTTT	CVSSKTSGGTGELFF
TRBV27	many	TRBD1	TRBJ1-6	TGTGCCAGCAGCCCACAGGGGTCCAGTTCACCCCTCCACTTT	CASSPQGSSSPLHF